What follows describes a single T cell receptor (beta chain). In the authors' workflow: The assay estimated nucleated cells by amplifying reference gene primers. Sequenced by immunoSEQ multiplex PCR; TCRdb stores in-frame clones only, minus some. The DNA was the basis for D and trimming; V, J and clone size are from that table. The repertoire holds fewer than 300,000 clones, with about four fifths as singletons. The CDR3 loop spans 17 amino acids. Per germline, CDR1 MNHNY and CDR2 SVGAGI (reference sequence). V dropped 5 bases and J dropped 4; count of bases not matched to a gene: 14. The data belong to a study of blood T cell repertoires in COVID-19. Across the whole study: Sources were T cells, B-cell-depleted T cells, or PBMCs; the material itself was cDNA or gDNA.

The receptor was derived from a woman aged 18-29 years with acute or convalescent COVID-19. The chain carries TRBV6-6 and TRBJ2-1, with 7 bases aligning to TRBD2. Sequencing was performed on peripheral blood. CDR3 sequence reads: CASSPPRAGTLYNEQFF. The CDR3 DNA sequence: TGTGCCAGCAGTCCCCCAAGAGCGGGGACTCTATACAATGAGCAGTTCTTC.